The clone carrying this T cell receptor beta chain occurred once. The data stem from a study of OX40 agonist ivuxolimab in advanced cancers. V dropped 0 bases and J dropped 5 bases, with 17 bases sitting between them. Germline loops: CDR1 MNHEY, CDR2 SMNVEV (reference sequence). The CDR3 consists of 16 residues. Assay used: immunoSEQ multiplex PCR; TCRdb lists only in-frame clones, some missing. Of some 100,000 clones listed, about 90% are singletons. This chain links TRBV27 with TRBJ2-7; possibly TRBD2 for D (7 bases). This sequence originates from an adult with an advanced solid tumor such as melanoma, head and neck, liver or kidney cancer. The sample consisted of CD4+ or CD8+ T cells sorted from blood, taken in a trial of the OX40 agonist ivuxolimab. The CDR3 DNA follows: TGTGCCAGCAGTTTATCACTAGGGGGGGGGCTGGACGAGCAGTACTTC. It is translated as CASSLSLGGGLDEQYF.